The rows below give T cell receptor beta chains drawn from one sample of a study of blood T cell repertoires in COVID-19. The protocol was immunoSEQ multiplex PCR, while the TCRdb copy is restricted to in-frame clones and leaves out a portion. The repertoire consists of roughly 200,000 clones, with roughly 88% occurring once and the leading ten covering around 6%. The specimen was PBMCs or T cells enriched from blood (not recorded which). These receptors were obtained from a man in his forties with acute COVID-19. Both conserved end residues are part of each CDR3. A D gene is named only where the DNA matches it firmly. Clone size is shown for a subset of rows, as once, few, many or a class of expanded clone.

size: few; J: TRBJ2-7; V: TRBV5-6; D: TRBD2; CDR3: CASSLLAGGPYEQYF; DNA: TGTGCCAGCAGCCTCCTAGCGGGAGGGCCCTACGAGCAGTACTTC
size: NA; J: TRBJ2-7; V: TRBV24-1; D: NA; CDR3: CATSDWSNSYEQYF; DNA: TGTGCCACCAGTGATTGGAGTAACTCCTACGAGCAGTACTTC
size: NA; J: TRBJ1-6; V: TRBV27; D: NA; CDR3: CASSLEARQNSPLHF; DNA: TGTGCCAGCAGTTTAGAAGCCAGGCAGAATTCACCCCTCCACTTT
size: NA; J: TRBJ2-1; V: TRBV6-5; D: NA; CDR3: CASNPDSHNEQFF; DNA: TGTGCCAGCAACCCGGACAGCCACAATGAGCAGTTCTTC
size: NA; J: TRBJ2-3; V: TRBV18; D: TRBD2; CDR3: CASSPRLAGVGDTQYF; DNA: TGTGCCAGCTCACCCCGACTAGCGGGAGTAGGAGATACGCAGTATTTT
size: NA; J: TRBJ2-1; V: TRBV19; D: TRBD2; CDR3: CASSISGNTYNEQFF; DNA: TGTGCCAGTAGTATCAGCGGGAATACCTACAATGAGCAGTTCTTC
size: once; J: TRBJ2-7; V: TRBV28; D: NA; CDR3: CASSSTGNSGREQYF; DNA: TGTGCCAGCAGCTCCACAGGGAACTCGGGGAGAGAGCAGTACTTC
size: NA; J: TRBJ1-1; V: TRBV2; D: TRBD1; CDR3: CASRRDSGNTEAFF; DNA: TGTGCCAGCAGAAGGGACAGCGGGAACACTGAAGCTTTCTTT
size: few; J: TRBJ1-1; V: TRBV7-9; D: TRBD1; CDR3: CASSLKSPSDRGNTEAFF; DNA: TGTGCCAGCAGCTTAAAATCCCCTAGTGACAGGGGCAACACTGAAGCTTTCTTT
size: NA; J: TRBJ2-7; V: TRBV27; D: NA; CDR3: CASSSNRFIAVENEQYF; DNA: TGTGCCAGCAGTTCGAATCGTTTTATTGCGGTGGAGAACGAGCAGTACTTC
size: once; J: TRBJ2-7; V: TRBV5-1; D: NA; CDR3: CASSLVSGAYEQYF; DNA: TGCGCCAGCAGCCTGGTTAGCGGAGCCTACGAGCAGTACTTC
size: few; J: TRBJ2-7; V: TRBV4-1; D: NA; CDR3: CASSLRDGQREQYF; DNA: TGCGCCAGCAGCCTCCGGGACGGACAGCGAGAGCAGTACTTC
size: NA; J: TRBJ2-7; V: TRBV7-9; D: NA; CDR3: CASSPRGYEQYF; DNA: TGTGCCAGCAGCCCAAGGGGCTACGAGCAGTACTTC
size: few; J: TRBJ1-2; V: TRBV19; D: NA; CDR3: CASSSPTGYTF; DNA: TGTGCCAGTAGTTCCCCTACCGGCTACACCTTC
size: NA; J: TRBJ1-6; V: TRBV27; D: TRBD1; CDR3: CASSRTGFISPLHF; DNA: TGTGCCAGCAGCCGGACAGGTTTTATTTCACCCCTCCACTTT
size: NA; J: TRBJ2-7; V: TRBV6-2/TRBV6-3; D: TRBD1; CDR3: CASRPLRDRGSRQYF; DNA: TGTGCCAGCAGGCCTCTCCGGGACAGGGGCAGTCGGCAGTACTTC
size: NA; J: TRBJ1-3; V: TRBV2; D: NA; CDR3: CAGQGSSGNTIYF; DNA: TGTGCCGGCCAGGGGTCCTCTGGAAACACCATATATTTT
size: NA; J: TRBJ1-1; V: TRBV10-3; D: NA; CDR3: CAISDPGEAFF; DNA: TGTGCCATCAGTGACCCGGGAGAAGCTTTCTTT
size: NA; J: TRBJ2-7; V: TRBV29-1; D: NA; CDR3: CSVEGPVNRQPYEQYF; DNA: TGCAGCGTGGAGGGCCCGGTCAACAGGCAACCCTACGAGCAGTACTTC
size: NA; J: TRBJ1-6; V: TRBV5-1; D: NA; CDR3: CASSPEGGDNSPLHF; DNA: TGCGCCAGCAGCCCCGAGGGTGGGGATAATTCACCCCTCCACTTT
size: NA; J: TRBJ2-3; V: TRBV5-1; D: NA; CDR3: CASSLGGITPDTQYF; DNA: TGCGCCAGCAGCTTGGGAGGTATCACCCCAGATACGCAGTATTTT
size: NA; J: TRBJ1-1; V: TRBV28; D: NA; CDR3: CASKELGEAFF; DNA: TGTGCCAGCAAGGAGCTCGGTGAAGCTTTCTTT
size: NA; J: TRBJ1-6; V: TRBV28; D: TRBD1; CDR3: CASRPGQQYSPLHF; DNA: TGTGCCAGCAGGCCGGGACAGCAGTATTCACCCCTCCACTTT
size: NA; J: TRBJ2-7; V: TRBV25-1; D: NA; CDR3: CASSGTNRDEQYF; DNA: TGTGCCAGCAGTGGTACGAACAGGGACGAGCAGTACTTC
size: NA; J: TRBJ1-1; V: TRBV5-6; D: TRBD1; CDR3: CASSGTGDVQAFF; DNA: TGTGCCAGCAGCGGGACAGGGGACGTCCAAGCTTTCTTT
size: once; J: TRBJ2-7; V: TRBV24-1; D: NA; CDR3: CATSQAGEAYEQYF; DNA: TGTGCCACCAGTCAAGCAGGGGAAGCCTACGAGCAGTACTTC
size: once; J: TRBJ1-4; V: TRBV7-8; D: NA; CDR3: CASSPDRTTNEKLFF; DNA: TGTGCCAGCAGCCCGGACAGAACAACTAATGAAAAACTGTTTTTT
size: NA; J: TRBJ1-2; V: TRBV30; D: TRBD1; CDR3: CAWSIELFLRQGLIYGYTF; DNA: TGTGCCTGGAGTATTGAGTTGTTTCTCAGACAGGGTTTGATTTATGGCTACACCTTC
size: NA; J: TRBJ2-7; V: TRBV4-1; D: TRBD2; CDR3: CASSGRAGGLIEQYF; DNA: TGCGCCAGCAGCGGGCGAGCGGGAGGACTGATAGAGCAGTACTTC
size: NA; J: TRBJ1-3; V: TRBV7-2; D: NA; CDR3: CASSSTGLSGNTIYF; DNA: TGTGCCAGCAGCTCCACAGGGTTATCTGGAAACACCATATATTTT
size: NA; J: TRBJ2-3; V: TRBV6-6; D: TRBD1; CDR3: CASSKRRTGSEDTQYF; DNA: TGTGCCAGCAGCAAGAGGAGGACAGGCAGCGAGGATACGCAGTATTTT
size: few; J: TRBJ1-3; V: TRBV4-1; D: NA; CDR3: CASSQDRTAGGNTIYF; DNA: TGCGCCAGCAGCCAAGATAGGACAGCGGGGGGAAACACCATATATTTT
size: NA; J: TRBJ1-3; V: TRBV2; D: NA; CDR3: CASSEIRGNTIYF; DNA: TGTGCCAGCAGTGAAATTCGGGGAAACACCATATATTTT